A selection of T cell receptor beta chains follows, all from one sample in a study of cytomegalovirus exposure and HLA in healthy donors. Assay: immunoSEQ multiplex PCR; the TCRdb copy retains only in-frame clones and omits some. The repertoire holds some 200,000 clones, with over 80% as singletons. Sample: PBMCs. Receptors originate from a woman in her late teens or twenties in good health and CMV-seronegative. CDR3s include the opening cysteine and the closing phenylalanine or tryptophan. D genes are given only for firm matches. Clone size, where shown, is once, few, many, or a class for clones that have expanded.

CDR3 protein | CDR3 DNA | D gene | J gene | clone size | V gene
CASSSPGLAAYEQYF | TGTGCCAGCAGCTCTCCGGGACTAGCGGCCTACGAGCAGTACTTC | TRBD2 | TRBJ2-7 | - | TRBV7-9
CASNPLGSLSEQYF | TGCGCCAGCAACCCCTTGGGCTCCCTCTCCGAGCAGTACTTC | - | TRBJ2-7 | once | TRBV5-1
CASRNPGGASSGNTIYF | TGTGCCAGCAGAAACCCAGGGGGTGCCAGCTCTGGAAACACCATATATTTT | TRBD1 | TRBJ1-3 | - | TRBV11-2
CASSIVAGDTEAFF | TGTGCCAGTAGTATAGTGGCAGGGGACACTGAAGCTTTCTTT | - | TRBJ1-1 | - | TRBV19
CASSVSFGREGAFF | TGTGCCAGCAGCGTATCGTTTGGGAGGGAAGGAGCTTTCTTT | - | TRBJ1-1 | - | TRBV9
CASSQGPGSINEQFF | TGCGCCAGCAGCCAAGGCCCGGGGTCAATCAATGAGCAGTTCTTC | - | TRBJ2-1 | - | TRBV4-1
CASSGRGGTGKDYGYTF | TGTGCCAGCAGCGGTCGAGGAGGGACAGGGAAGGACTATGGCTACACCTTC | TRBD1 | TRBJ1-2 | - | TRBV13
CASSSTGTLNSNQPQHF | TGTGCCAGCAGCTCTACCGGGACACTGAATAGCAATCAGCCCCAGCATTTT | - | TRBJ1-5 | - | TRBV7-8
CASSILNRGADGYTF | TGTGCCAGTAGTATACTGAACAGGGGCGCGGATGGCTACACCTTC | TRBD1 | TRBJ1-2 | - | TRBV19
CASSNTRDTTPNYGYTF | TGTGCCAGCAGCAACACCCGGGACACTACGCCTAACTATGGCTACACCTTC | - | TRBJ1-2 | - | TRBV14
CASNLDGFYEQYF | TGTGCCAGCAACCTCGACGGGTTTTACGAGCAGTACTTC | - | TRBJ2-7 | - | TRBV2
CAWSVQGRTEAFF | TGTGCCTGGAGTGTACAAGGGAGAACTGAAGCTTTCTTT | - | TRBJ1-1 | - | TRBV30
CASSSRTGSYEQYF | TGCGCCAGCAGCAGTCGGACAGGGAGTTACGAGCAGTACTTC | TRBD1 | TRBJ2-7 | - | TRBV5-1
CASGSPGQPNTEAFF | TGTGCCAGCGGTTCCCCTGGACAGCCGAACACTGAAGCTTTCTTT | - | TRBJ1-1 | - | TRBV7-9
CASSGSAGGYNEQFF | TGTGCCAGCAGTGGGTCGGCGGGGGGCTACAATGAGCAGTTCTTC | TRBD2 | TRBJ2-1 | - | TRBV6-4
CASSLSAGTHNEQFF | TGTGCCAGCAGCTTAAGCGCCGGGACTCACAATGAGCAGTTCTTC | - | TRBJ2-1 | - | TRBV7-3
CASSLVASAYNEQFF | TGTGCCAGCAGTTTAGTGGCTAGCGCATACAATGAGCAGTTCTTC | - | TRBJ2-1 | - | TRBV27
CASSPHAGGEKLFF | TGTGCCAGCAGCCCACATGCGGGGGGAGAAAAACTGTTTTTT | - | TRBJ1-4 | - | TRBV27
CATHRGPVNTGELFF | TGTGCCACGCACAGGGGGCCGGTAAACACCGGGGAGCTGTTTTTT | TRBD1 | TRBJ2-2 | - | TRBV6-1
CASSIRGGLVSYEQYF | TGTGCCAGTAGTATTAGGGGTGGCTTAGTCTCCTACGAGCAGTACTTC | - | TRBJ2-7 | - | TRBV19
CASSAPTGGSNQPQHF | TGTGCCAGTAGTGCGCCGACAGGAGGTAGCAATCAGCCCCAGCATTTT | - | TRBJ1-5 | - | TRBV19
CASSPELARGTDTQYF | TGTGCCAGCAGCCCCGAACTAGCCCGAGGTACAGATACGCAGTATTTT | - | TRBJ2-3 | few | TRBV4-2
CASSYLLASSTDTQYF | TGTGCCAGCAGCTACCTACTAGCGTCTAGCACAGATACGCAGTATTTT | TRBD2 | TRBJ2-3 | - | TRBV5-6
CASSSLARGGYEQFF | TGTGCCAGCAGCTCCTTAGCTCGGGGGGGCTATGAGCAGTTCTTC | TRBD2 | TRBJ2-1 | once | TRBV11-2
CASSYTGQGRGNTIYF | TGTGCCAGCAGTTACACGGGGCAGGGGAGAGGAAACACCATATATTTT | - | TRBJ1-3 | once | TRBV6-5
CASSSPAGTGGADTQYF | TGTGCCAGCAGCTCCCCCGCCGGGACAGGGGGGGCAGATACGCAGTATTTT | TRBD1 | TRBJ2-3 | - | TRBV25-1
CASSILGRPEAFF | TGTGCCAGTAGTATCTTGGGCAGACCTGAAGCTTTCTTT | - | TRBJ1-1 | - | TRBV19
CASSVGTANYGYTF | TGCGCCAGCAGCGTGGGGACAGCTAACTATGGCTACACCTTC | TRBD1 | TRBJ1-2 | - | TRBV5-1
CASSDRTSGRGTQYF | TGTGCCAGCAGCGACCGGACTAGCGGGAGGGGTACGCAGTATTTT | TRBD2 | TRBJ2-3 | - | TRBV11-2
CASSTGQPVYGYTF | TGTGCCAGCAGTACTGGACAGCCAGTCTATGGCTACACCTTC | - | TRBJ1-2 | - | TRBV6-5
CASSQRTGSAYGYTF | TGCGCCAGCAGCCAACGGACAGGGTCGGCCTATGGCTACACCTTC | TRBD1 | TRBJ1-2 | - | TRBV4-1
CGGGPAYNEQFF | TGTGGGGGAGGGCCGGCATACAATGAGCAGTTCTTC | TRBD2 | TRBJ2-1 | - | TRBV30